This TCR beta chain is drawn from a study of circulating tumor DNA in untreated peripheral T-cell lymphoma. Overall study findings and caveats: Tumor-specific clonotypes: identified in roughly 80% of patients, 85% to 90% of baseline tissues.

Assay: immunoSEQ multiplex PCR; the TCRdb copy retains only in-frame clones and omits some. The profile shows about 8,900 clones, roughly four fifths of them singletons. Tumor tissue was collected at baseline, before treatment began. CDR3 length: 13 residues. V lost 3 bases, J lost 6 bases, and 12 bases lay in between. Looked up from germline, CDR1 is LNHDA and CDR2 is SQIVND (reference sequence). This clone appeared a few times. Antigen: not known. The V and J genes are TRBV19 and TRBJ2-7; D unresolved. Sample: tumor tissue. This clonotype was sampled from a human donor with peripheral T-cell lymphoma. Here the CDR3 DNA reads TGTGCCAGTAGTATTCACGGGCACCCCGAGCAGTACTTC. Residues: CASSIHGHPEQYF.